The rows below give T cell receptor beta chains drawn from one sample of a study of blood T cell repertoires in COVID-19. The repertoire was sequenced with immunoSEQ multiplex PCR; TCRdb's copy has only in-frame clones and lacks some. This sample has approximately 72,000 clones, with roughly 86% found just once. Sequencing input: peripheral blood. The receptors come from a woman aged 55-70 years with acute or convalescent COVID-19. CDR3s include the opening cysteine and the closing phenylalanine or tryptophan. The D gene is left open where the match is weak. Expanded clones are given a class, and other clones once, few, many or no size at all.

few TRBJ1-1 TRBD1 TRBV27 CASSRQGEVTEAFF TGTGCCAGCAGCAGACAGGGTGAAGTCACTGAAGCTTTCTTT
. TRBJ2-7 . TRBV6-2/TRBV6-3 CASSYSFGLSYEQYF TGTGCCAGCAGTTACTCGTTTGGACTGTCCTACGAGCAGTACTTC
. TRBJ2-7 . TRBV21-1 CASSNRMRDF TGTGCCAGCAGCAACAGAATGAGGGACTTC
few TRBJ1-5 TRBD1 TRBV6-1 CASSEIQGGSQPQHF TGTGCCAGCAGTGAGATACAGGGGGGGAGTCAGCCCCAGCATTTT
. TRBJ1-1 . TRBV2 CAKDHGSRRTEAFF TGTGCCAAGGACCACGGGAGCAGGCGCACTGAAGCTTTCTTT
few TRBJ1-4 . TRBV7-9 CASSLAASSANEKLFF TGTGCCAGCAGCTTAGCGGCTTCCAGCGCTAATGAAAAACTGTTTTTT
. TRBJ2-1 . TRBV7-9 CASSSPGERPGFF TGTGCCAGCAGCTCCCCGGGGGAGCGGCCGGGATTCTTC
once TRBJ2-2 . TRBV5-1 CASSLAAGGAGTGELFF TGCGCCAGCAGCTTGGCCGCCGGCGGGGCAGGCACCGGGGAGCTGTTTTTT
. TRBJ2-5 . TRBV24-1 CATSEISLQETQYF TGTGCCACCAGTGAGATTAGTCTCCAAGAGACCCAGTACTTC
. TRBJ2-1 . TRBV5-6 CASSLRPVSGEQFF TGTGCCAGCAGCTTGCGGCCCGTTTCGGGGGAGCAGTTCTTC
. TRBJ1-6 . TRBV28 CASRRRGSPYNSPLHF TGTGCCAGCAGGCGCAGGGGTAGCCCCTATAATTCACCCCTCCACTTT
. TRBJ2-3 . TRBV7-2 CASSPRRTGTDTQYF TGTGCCAGCAGCCCACGTCGGACTGGCACAGATACGCAGTATTTT
few TRBJ2-1 . TRBV6-2/TRBV6-3 CASSRPTRASPNNEQFF TGTGCCAGCAGTCGCCCCACCCGGGCTAGCCCTAACAATGAGCAGTTCTTC
. TRBJ2-3 TRBD1 TRBV6-2/TRBV6-3 CASSSPDRATDTQYF TGTGCCAGCAGTTCCCCGGACAGGGCCACAGATACGCAGTATTTT
. TRBJ2-1 TRBD2 TRBV25-1 CASSEYGGAYNEQFF TGTGCCAGCAGTGAATATGGGGGGGCCTACAATGAGCAGTTCTTC
. TRBJ1-2 TRBD1 TRBV7-2 CASSLGTGGNPNGYTF TGTGCCAGCAGCTTAGGTACAGGGGGGAACCCAAATGGCTACACCTTC
once TRBJ2-5 . TRBV30 CAWSSTGRETQYF TGTGCCTGGAGTTCCACAGGGAGAGAGACCCAGTACTTC
. TRBJ2-3 . TRBV11-2 CASSLEGGASTDTQYF TGTGCCAGCAGCTTAGAAGGGGGGGCATCTACAGATACGCAGTATTTT
. TRBJ2-5 . TRBV11-2 CASSLSGARETQYF TGTGCCAGCAGCTTATCAGGGGCTAGAGAGACCCAGTACTTC
. TRBJ1-1 . TRBV7-8 CASSHRGNTEAFF TGTGCCAGCAGCCATCGGGGGAACACTGAAGCTTTCTTT
. TRBJ1-5 . TRBV7-8 CASSLRSSNQPQHF TGTGCCAGCAGCTTACGTTCTAGCAATCAGCCCCAGCATTTT
. TRBJ1-1 TRBD1 TRBV5-1 CASSSLQGRNTEAFF TGCGCCAGCAGCTCCTTACAGGGGAGGAACACTGAAGCTTTCTTT
. TRBJ1-2 . TRBV19 CASSPDRFNYGYTF TGTGCCAGTAGTCCCGACAGGTTTAACTATGGCTACACCTTC
. TRBJ2-3 . TRBV7-2 CASSLGSAGQGDTQYF TGTGCCAGCAGCTTAGGGTCGGCAGGGCAAGGGGATACGCAGTATTTT
. TRBJ2-1 TRBD1 TRBV6-7 CASSCRQGVDNEQFF TGTGCCAGCAGTTGCCGACAGGGTGTCGACAATGAGCAGTTCTTC
. TRBJ2-5 . TRBV30 CAWSWGPETQYF TGTGCCTGGAGTTGGGGGCCGGAGACCCAGTACTTC
. TRBJ2-2 . TRBV10-3 CAISEQFLTGELFF TGTGCCATCAGTGAACAGTTCCTTACCGGGGAGCTGTTTTTT
once TRBJ2-1 . TRBV11-2 CASSYSYLPGNNEQFF TGTGCCAGCAGCTATAGTTACCTTCCTGGTAATAATGAGCAGTTCTTC
. TRBJ1-2 TRBD1 TRBV28 CASIPDREVGYGYTF TGTGCCAGCATCCCCGACAGGGAGGTGGGCTATGGCTACACCTTC
few TRBJ2-2 . TRBV11-2 CASSLGGGANTGELFF TGTGCCAGCAGCTTAGGTGGAGGGGCGAACACCGGGGAGCTGTTTTTT
once TRBJ1-2 . TRBV6-5 CASSYRQVELYTF TGTGCCAGCAGTTACCGACAGGTCGAGTTATACACCTTC
. TRBJ2-1 TRBD1 TRBV7-2 CASSLAGQGFYNEQFF TGTGCCAGCAGCTTAGCGGGACAGGGATTCTACAATGAGCAGTTCTTC
. TRBJ2-3 TRBD2 TRBV29-1 CSVDGTSGGPDTQYF TGCAGCGTTGACGGTACTAGCGGGGGGCCAGATACGCAGTATTTT
. TRBJ1-2 . TRBV11-2 CASSLAGGAGGYTF TGTGCCAGCAGCTTAGCCGGGGGGGCGGGTGGCTACACCTTC
. TRBJ1-2 . TRBV28 CASSITEGYGYTF TGTGCCAGCAGCATAACAGAGGGCTATGGCTACACCTTC
. TRBJ1-4 . TRBV19 CASSKTGPPEKLFF TGTGCCAGTAGTAAAACAGGACCCCCCGAAAAACTGTTTTTT
. TRBJ1-4 . TRBV30 CAWEFNEKLFF TGTGCCTGGGAGTTTAATGAAAAACTGTTTTTT